This note documents a single T cell receptor beta chain sequence. Antigen: not known. This entry comes from a study of cytomegalovirus exposure and HLA in healthy donors. PCR employed 60 Vbeta and 13 Jbeta primers. Assay used: immunoSEQ multiplex PCR; TCRdb lists only in-frame clones, some missing. The sample has 150,000 to 170,000 clones; 65% to 75% are singletons. Broader study findings: It was likely that a cluster of highly shared sequence variants was a sequencing artifact. Available immune exposure information covered CMV serostatus only.

The TCR comes from a man between 25 and 39 years old in good health and CMV-seronegative. The specimen sequenced was PBMCs.

The DNA of the CDR3 is TGTGCCAGCAGCCAGGGCGGGACTAGCGGGGGAACAGATACGCAGTATTTT. This sequence encodes CASSQGGTSGGTDTQYF. The rearrangement joins TRBV4-2 to TRBJ2-3, with 14 bases fitting TRBD2. Germline V gene lookup returns CDR1 LGHNA and CDR2 YNFKEQ. The junction had 5 bases not matched to a gene; V was cut back by 3 bases and J by 3 bases. This CDR3 is 17 amino acids long.